This T cell receptor beta chain was identified during a study of cytomegalovirus exposure and HLA in healthy donors (dated 2017 in TCRdb). About the investigation overall: According to a later analysis, the roughly 130 validation repertoires were produced on the same platform as the approximately 690 repertoires of the first cohort. A separate validation cohort of approximately 120 different subjects was used in addition to the roughly 670-subject first cohort. The study combined high-throughput TCR immunosequencing, statistical association of individual TCRs with disease status, and machine learning to predict cytomegalovirus infection status. The study aimed to test whether cataloging public T cell receptors could reveal signatures of past pathogen exposure. The paper as a whole reports these results and caveats: Three of the identified cytomegalovirus-associated TCR beta chains were confirmed in vitro to be specific for cytomegalovirus antigens. The authors suggested that the approach could potentially be generalized to other disease states and immunological phenotypes. While some public TCRs were present in many individuals, most TCR sequences turned up only very rarely across donors. The validation cohort had no HLA typing available for a later analysis, so co-occurrence within that cohort was assessed over all 120 or so repertoires. Cytomegalovirus status was reported to be diagnosed by the classifier with high specificity and sensitivity in both the original and validation cohorts. The study gave a list of around 170 TCR beta chains associated with cytomegalovirus. In a later analysis, TCRs clustered in the first cohort were found to also tend to co-occur in the approximately 110 validation repertoires, with approximately 95% of cluster scores above 0.

The donors were included in the validation cohort of approximately 120 subjects, a group kept apart from the 666-subject first cohort. In regard to this clone: It lacks a known antigen. One base away there is no much larger clone; base qualities are not given.

V loses 0 bases, J loses 4 bases, and the germline ends lie 12 bases apart. CDR1 and CDR2 are read off the germline V gene (reference sequence) as LNHDA and SQIVND. From the cysteine up to the phenylalanine, the CDR3 has a length of 15 residues. CDR3 DNA is the only sequence kept; it has 45 bases, read in frame from the first base. Libraries were prepared through the immunoSEQ multiplex PCR assay. Concerning the study's data processing: To diagnose cytomegalovirus status from the catalog of TCR beta chain sequences, a statistical classification framework was built. TCRdb re-hosts the immuneACCESS table, in-frame sequences only. Its copies lack some clones; in the studies checked, an unresolved V gene accounts for under half of them, and the cause for the rest is not known. V and J calls and clone size are given by that table; D and trimming were obtained from the DNA. Across this sample there are approximately 270,000 clones, with 90% seen only once. The biggest ten clones account for around 0.34% of the sample.

Recombination connected TRBV19 to TRBJ1-1; confidence is insufficient to name the D gene. The specimen sequenced was PBMCs. The clonotype was recovered from a woman aged 18-35 years in good health and CMV-seronegative. Read as DNA, the sequence is TGTGCCAGTAGTATAGATTACGGGGTAGGCACTGAAGCTTTCTTT. This encodes CASSIDYGVGTEAFF.